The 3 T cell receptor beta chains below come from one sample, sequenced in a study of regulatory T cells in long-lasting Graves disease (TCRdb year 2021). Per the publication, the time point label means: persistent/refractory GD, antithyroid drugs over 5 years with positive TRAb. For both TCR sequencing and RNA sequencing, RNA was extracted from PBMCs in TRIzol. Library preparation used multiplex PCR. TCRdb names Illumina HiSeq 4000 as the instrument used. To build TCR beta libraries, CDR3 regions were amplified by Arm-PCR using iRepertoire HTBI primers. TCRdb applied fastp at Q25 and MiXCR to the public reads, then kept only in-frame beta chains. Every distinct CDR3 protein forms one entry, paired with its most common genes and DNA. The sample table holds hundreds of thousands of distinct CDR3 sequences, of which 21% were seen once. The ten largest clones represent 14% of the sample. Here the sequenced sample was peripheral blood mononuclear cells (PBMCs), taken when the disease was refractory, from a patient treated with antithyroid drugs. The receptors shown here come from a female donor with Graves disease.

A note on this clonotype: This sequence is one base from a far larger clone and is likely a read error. Written as DNA, the CDR3 is TGTGCCAGCGCGGTGCTAGCGCAATCCTACGAGCAGTTCTTC. As protein: CASAVLAQSYEQFF. The chain links TRBV7-8 to TRBJ2-1; D may be TRBD2 (6 bases). CDR3 size: 14 residues. V lost 8 bases, J lost 10 bases, and 21 bases lay in between. Germline V gene sequence: CDR1 SGHVS, CDR2 FQNEAQ.

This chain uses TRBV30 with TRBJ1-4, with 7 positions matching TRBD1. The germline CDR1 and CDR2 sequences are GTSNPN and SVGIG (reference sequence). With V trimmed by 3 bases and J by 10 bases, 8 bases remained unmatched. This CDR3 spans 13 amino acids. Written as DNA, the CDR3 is TGTGCCTGGAGGGCAGGGGGTGGCGGAAAACTGTTTTTT. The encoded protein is CAWRAGGGGKLFF.

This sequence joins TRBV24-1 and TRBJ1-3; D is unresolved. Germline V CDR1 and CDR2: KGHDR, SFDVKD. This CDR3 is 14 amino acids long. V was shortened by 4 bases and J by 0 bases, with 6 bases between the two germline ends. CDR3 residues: CATSDGSSGNTIYF. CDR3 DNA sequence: TGTGCCACCAGTGACGGGAGCTCTGGAAACACCATATATTTT.